Listed below are T cell receptor beta chains from one sample, sequenced in a study of technical replicates of blood from a handful of donors. Clones were sequenced by immunoSEQ multiplex PCR, and TCRdb holds only the in-frame ones, with some missing. The data hold tens of thousands of clones, with 88% observed a single time. Material: PBMCs. The receptors here all came from a human donor in good health. Some clones in this sample may be carry-over from other donors' samples. CDR3s include the opening cysteine and the closing phenylalanine or tryptophan. The order of the fields is clone size, V gene, J gene, D gene, CDR3 protein, CDR3 DNA. D genes are given only for firm matches. Clone size is given for some rows only: seen once, a few or many times, or a class if the clone is expanded.

>-|TRBV7-2|TRBJ2-7|TRBD2
CASSLGASGLNEQYF
TGTGCCAGCAGCTTAGGGGCTAGCGGGCTTAACGAGCAGTACTTC
>-|TRBV18|TRBJ2-3|TRBD2
CASSTGLAGFGDTQYF
TGTGCCAGCTCCACCGGACTAGCGGGGTTCGGGGATACGCAGTATTTT
>-|TRBV6-6|TRBJ2-7|-
CASSSSGGTSYEQYF
TGTGCCAGCAGTTCTTCCGGTGGGACAAGTTACGAGCAGTACTTC
>-|TRBV27|TRBJ2-3|-
CASKGTGFTDTQYF
TGTGCCAGCAAGGGCACAGGGTTCACAGATACGCAGTATTTT
>-|TRBV9|TRBJ2-1|TRBD2
CASSVGEAGVVQFF
TGTGCCAGCAGCGTAGGGGAGGCGGGAGTCGTGCAGTTCTTC
>-|TRBV6-4|TRBJ2-3|TRBD2
CASSEPQRAGGHAGTDTQYF
TGTGCCAGCAGTGAACCCCAGCGAGCGGGGGGCCACGCGGGCACAGATACGCAGTATTTT
>-|TRBV6-4|TRBJ2-1|-
CASSDSGTGIEQFF
TGTGCCAGCAGTGACAGCGGGACAGGAATTGAGCAGTTCTTC
>once|TRBV6-9|TRBJ2-7|-
CASSYSDSYEQYF
TGTGCCAGCAGTTATTCGGACTCATACGAGCAGTACTTC
>few|TRBV19|TRBJ2-7|-
CARQGAGAYEQYF
TGTGCCAGACAGGGCGCAGGGGCTTACGAGCAGTACTTC
>-|TRBV30|TRBJ1-5|-
CACRTRATGQPQHF
TGTGCCTGCCGGACACGCGCAACTGGTCAGCCCCAGCATTTT
>-|TRBV5-6|TRBJ1-2|TRBD1
CASSLVGTGTGVSGGYTF
TGTGCCAGCAGCTTGGTGGGTACCGGGACAGGGGTTAGCGGAGGCTACACCTTC
>-|TRBV19|TRBJ1-2|-
CASIGGPGDGYTF
TGTGCCAGTATCGGGGGTCCTGGGGATGGCTACACCTTC
>-|TRBV11-2|TRBJ2-1|TRBD2
CASSLDWAGVYNEQFF
TGTGCCAGCAGCTTAGATTGGGCGGGAGTCTACAATGAGCAGTTCTTC
>-|TRBV7-6|TRBJ2-7|-
CASSLDSGEQYF
TGTGCCAGCAGCTTAGATTCCGGCGAGCAGTACTTC
>once|TRBV25-1|TRBJ2-7|TRBD2
CASSVGGLYEQYF
TGTGCCAGCAGTGTCGGGGGACTATACGAGCAGTACTTC
>-|TRBV4-3|TRBJ2-3|-
CASSRSSNTDTQYF
TGCGCCAGCAGCCGGTCTTCTAACACAGATACGCAGTATTTT
>-|TRBV7-3|TRBJ2-2|TRBD2
CASSLKSASGRTGELFF
TGTGCCAGCAGCTTAAAGTCGGCTAGCGGTCGGACCGGGGAGCTGTTTTTT
>-|TRBV2|TRBJ1-5|-
CASSGWGDQPQHF
TGTGCCAGCAGTGGTTGGGGAGATCAGCCCCAGCATTTT
>-|TRBV6-5|TRBJ2-7|TRBD1
CASRTRDREYEQYF
TGTGCCAGCAGAACCCGGGACAGGGAATACGAGCAGTACTTC
>-|TRBV7-2|TRBJ1-5|TRBD1
CASSLSQGGSNQPQHF
TGTGCCAGCAGCTTAAGTCAGGGGGGTAGCAATCAGCCCCAGCATTTT
>once|TRBV5-6|TRBJ2-1|-
CASSFPQGGTYNEQFF
TGTGCCAGCAGCTTCCCCCAGGGGGGCACCTACAATGAGCAGTTCTTC
>-|TRBV5-1|TRBJ2-2|TRBD1
CASSLIQGSTGELFF
TGCGCCAGCAGCCTTATACAGGGGAGTACCGGGGAGCTGTTTTTT
>-|TRBV7-2|TRBJ2-3|-
CASSAGGSTDTQYF
TGTGCCAGCAGCGCCGGGGGTAGCACAGATACGCAGTATTTT
>-|TRBV19|TRBJ1-1|TRBD1
CASRNLPGQLNTEAFF
TGTGCCAGTAGAAACCTTCCGGGACAGTTGAACACTGAAGCTTTCTTT
>-|TRBV7-8|TRBJ1-1|-
CASSLGRLNTEAFF
TGTGCCAGCAGCTTAGGGCGGCTGAACACTGAAGCTTTCTTT
>-|TRBV7-3|TRBJ1-6|-
CASSSSGSSPLHF
TGTGCCAGCAGCTCGTCGGGATCTTCGCCCCTCCACTTT
>-|TRBV15|TRBJ1-5|-
CATSSPLGGGNQPQHF
TGTGCCACCAGCAGCCCTCTCGGGGGGGGCAATCAGCCCCAGCATTTT
>-|TRBV7-8|TRBJ2-3|TRBD2
CASRPSLATLTDTQYF
TGTGCCAGCAGACCGTCACTAGCGACTCTCACAGATACGCAGTATTTT
>-|TRBV15|TRBJ1-3|-
CATSRGGRISANSGNTIYF
TGTGCCACCAGCAGAGGCGGGAGGATTTCTGCCAACTCTGGAAACACCATATATTTT
>-|TRBV7-2|TRBJ1-5|TRBD1
CASSEQGLNQPQHF
TGTGCCAGCAGCGAACAGGGGTTAAATCAGCCCCAGCATTTT
>-|TRBV7-9|TRBJ2-1|TRBD1
CASRVGTGGEQFF
TGTGCCAGCAGGGTCGGGACAGGGGGTGAGCAGTTCTTC